The following is a T cell receptor beta chain sequence with its context. The antigen remains undetermined. The data were taken from a study of T cells after yellow fever vaccination. A universal primer site and UMIs were added as TCR cDNA was made by 5'RACE template switching. TCRdb fed the 5' RACE reads into MiXCR, producing one record per CDR3 protein. The sample gives about 68,000 distinct CDR3 sequences, 5% to 8% of which show up once; 35% to 40% is in the top ten. The V and J ends lost 11 bases and 2 bases respectively, with 24 bases between them. Germline loops: CDR1 LGHDT, CDR2 YNNKEL (reference sequence). This CDR3 has 17 residues. Study results and limitations: Overall, a small share of clonotypes was seen in both CD4 and CD8 compartments.

The clonotype comes from a young man who received the YFV17D yellow fever vaccine. This chain links TRBV3-1 with TRBJ2-2; D gene ambiguous. This sample comprised CD8+ T cells sorted from PBMCs, obtained more than 35 days after the first yellow fever vaccination. CDR3 sequence reads: CACSQVLVGPNTGELFF. The DNA of the CDR3 is TGTGCCTGCTCCCAAGTATTGGTCGGGCCAAACACCGGGGAGCTGTTTTTT. The full variable domain, rest sourced from reference TRBV3-1 and TRBJ2-2, is DTAVSQTPKYLVTQMGNDKSIKCEQNLGHDTMYWYKQDSKKFLKIMFSYNNKELIINETVPNRFSPKSPDKAHLNLHINSLELGDSAVYFCACSQVLVGPNTGELFFGEGSRLTVL.